This TCR beta chain was identified during a study of metastatic and nonmetastatic thyroid tumors. In the authors' workflow: The study took CDR3 differences across clinicopathological groups and made a distant-metastasis classifier for papillary thyroid cancer from them. Through MiXCR, TCRdb re-clonotyped the PCR reads. TCRdb, not the original authors, processed these V and J calls. The sample includes fewer than 45,000 clones, 20% to 25% of them seen just once. No patient received treatment before thyroid surgery. The length of the CDR3 is 13 residues. Germline CDR1 and CDR2: WSHSY and SAAADI. V was cut by 6 bases and J by 2 bases, with 11 bases left in between. This clone is labeled medium-sized.

Material for sequencing was blood. V gene TRBV10-2 combines with J gene TRBJ2-7; maybe TRBD1 (6 bases). The source is a female donor with papillary thyroid cancer or a benign thyroid nodule (not recorded which). Some clones in this sample may be carry-over from other donors' samples. CDR3 nucleotides: TGCGCCAGCAGCCAGGGGATTGCCTACGAGCAGTACTTC. It codes for CASSQGIAYEQYF.